One and the same sample provided the 6 T cell receptor beta chains below, sequenced in a study of T cell repertoires in cytomegalovirus infection (dated 2019 in TCRdb). The sequencing machine was an Illumina HiSeq 1500. TCRdb reprocessed the public reads (quality trimming at Q25 with fastp, clone calling with MiXCR) and kept in-frame beta chains. Rows with a matching CDR3 protein are joined into one entry that keeps the most common DNA and genes. The sample table lists roughly 920,000 distinct CDR3 sequences, less than 35% of them with a count of one. Clones ranked in the top ten supply about 14% of the sample. The treatment or condition label, as the study defines it: in vitro stimulation with specific CMV peptide epitopes to enrich CMV-specific T cells. No antigen has been identified for these receptors. The material sequenced was cultured CD8+ T cells from PBMCs, taken from culture after CMV antigen stimulation. The origin of the receptors is a human donor in good health (CMV status not recorded). Some clones in this sample may be carry-over from other donors' samples.

Only a few counts were recorded for this clonotype. The V gene is TRBV28, the J gene TRBJ2-1; 8 nucleotides line up with TRBD1. This CDR3 has 16 amino acids. Per the germline V gene, CDR1 is MDHEN and CDR2 is SYDVKM. Trimming cost V 2 bases and J 6 bases; bases outside gene matches: 9. This CDR3 reads CASSLAGQGLANEQFF. The CDR3 DNA reads as TGTGCCAGCAGTTTAGCAGGACAGGGTCTAGCCAATGAGCAGTTCTTC.

Concerning this clonotype itself: A much more abundant neighbour one base away suggests this may be a read error. V gene TRBV5-5 combines with J gene TRBJ1-1; no definite D call. The CDR3 loop spans 13 amino acids. Germline loops: CDR1 SGHKS, CDR2 YYEKEE (reference sequence). CDR3 DNA: TGTACCAGCAGCTCGGACGTTAACACTGAAGCTTTCTTT. Protein sequence: CTSSSDVNTEAFF. Filled out from reference TRBV5-5 and TRBJ1-1, the complete variable domain reads DAGVTQSPTHLIKTRGQQVTLRCSPISGHKSVSWYQQVLGQGPQFIFQYYEKEERGRGNFPDRFSARQFPNYSSELNVNALLLGDSALYLCTSSSDVNTEAFFGQGTRLTVV.

The table lists this clonotype with many counts. The chain carries TRBV12-3 or TRBV12-4 and TRBJ2-2, with D uncertain. V shed 2 bases and J shed 4 bases, with 5 bases lying between them. CDR3 length: 13 residues. DNA for the CDR3: TGTGCCAGCAGTTTAAGACTCACCGGGGAGCTGTTTTTT. Protein sequence: CASSLRLTGELFF.

The rearrangement uses TRBV6-1 and TRBJ2-2; D is perhaps TRBD1 (6 bases). V dropped 7 bases and J dropped 1 base, with 19 bases sitting between them. The CDR3 loop spans 17 amino acids. CDR1 and CDR2 from the germline V gene are MNHNS and SASEGT. CDR3 bases: TGTGCCAGCATGGGGACACTAAATCAATTGAACACCGGGGAGCTGTTTTTT. Translation gives CASMGTLNQLNTGELFF.

The chain has TRBV10-3 and TRBJ2-7; 7 bases map to TRBD1. The CDR3 covers 14 residues. V lost 7 bases and J lost 4; bases outside the gene matches: 10. The germline V gene encodes CDR1 ENHRY and CDR2 SYGVKD. The CDR3 DNA is TGTGCCATCACTGGGGACAGTAATTTTTACGAGCAGTACTTC. It specifies CAITGDSNFYEQYF.

CDR3 nucleotides: TGTGCCAGCACTCCATGGGGGGAGCGGACTGAAGCTTTCTTT. It yields the protein CASTPWGERTEAFF. The chain employs TRBV12-3 or TRBV12-4 and TRBJ1-1, with D perhaps matching TRBD1 (5 bases). Between the trimmed V and J ends, which lost 7 bases and 5 bases, there was a span of 17 bases. CDR3 length: 14 amino acids.